This TCR beta chain was captured by sequencing in a study of blood T cell repertoires in COVID-19. Study information: Collection of acute and convalescent COVID-19 samples took place in the United States, Italy and Spain.

Here immunoSEQ multiplex PCR was the method, and the copy in TCRdb shows in-frame clones only, minus some. The profile shows around 280,000 clones, approximately 91% of them singletons. The CDR3 is 19 amino acids. V was pared by 4 bases and J by 2 bases, with 15 bases of the junction left unmatched. Germline V gives CDR1 SGHRS, CDR2 YFSETQ. The source material was peripheral blood. The TCR comes from a woman aged 25 to 39 with COVID-19, enrolled during active disease. This rearrangement joins TRBV5-1 to TRBJ2-1, with TRBD2 matching 10 bases. CDR3 nucleotide sequence: TGCGCCAGCAGCCCCGGGGTGGGTAGCGGGAGGCTCACCTACAATGAGCAGTTCTTC. Its translation is CASSPGVGSGRLTYNEQFF.